This T cell receptor (beta chain) was observed in a study of cytomegalovirus exposure and HLA in healthy donors. The overall study: It was reported in a later analysis that the same platform had been used for the 120 or so validation repertoires as for the approximately 700 first-cohort repertoires.

Sequencing used immunoSEQ multiplex PCR; TCRdb keeps in-frame clones, though not all of them. The sample includes 190,000 or so clones, 80% to 85% of them seen just once. The length of the CDR3 is 12 residues. The V end was cut by 3 bases, the J end by 6 bases, with 8 bases between. Germline V gene sequence: CDR1 SGHNT, CDR2 YYREEE (reference sequence). A remark on this clone: No antigen is known for it.

Findings and limits, study-wide: Among TCR beta chains, those listed as cytomegalovirus-associated numbered 164.

The rearrangement uses TRBV5-4 and TRBJ2-3; D is ambiguous. Input material: PBMCs. This TCR came from a young woman in good health and CMV-seropositive. CDR3 DNA sequence: TGTGCCAGCAGCTCACCCCGGGATACGCAGTATTTT. Translating it yields CASSSPRDTQYF.